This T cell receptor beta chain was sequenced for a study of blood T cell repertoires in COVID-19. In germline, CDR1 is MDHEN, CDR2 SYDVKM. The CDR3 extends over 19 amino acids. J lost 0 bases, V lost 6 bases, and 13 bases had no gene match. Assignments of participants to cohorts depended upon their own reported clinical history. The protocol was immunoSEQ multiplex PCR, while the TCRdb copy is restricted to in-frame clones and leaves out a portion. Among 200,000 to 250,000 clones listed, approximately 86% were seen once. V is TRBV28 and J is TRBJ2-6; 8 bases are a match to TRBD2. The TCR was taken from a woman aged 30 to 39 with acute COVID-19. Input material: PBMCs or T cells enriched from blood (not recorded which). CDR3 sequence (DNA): TGTGCCAGCAGCCTACTAGCGGATAGGCCCTTCTCTGGGGCCAACGTCCTGACTTTC. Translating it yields CASSLLADRPFSGANVLTF.